Shown below are 28 T cell receptor beta chains from a single sample sequenced in a study of shared clonotypes between healthy human individuals. This table comes from immunoSEQ multiplex PCR, and its TCRdb copy is limited to in-frame clones, with some not included. Of hundreds of thousands of clones in the sample, 74% are singletons; the top ten hold roughly 1.7%. The sequenced sample consisted of memory CD4+ T cells sorted from blood. The subset is: CD45RA-negative fraction. These receptors were taken from a woman aged 25 to 45 in good health.

The chain combines TRBV11-2 with TRBJ2-6; 9 bases line up with TRBD1. The germline gives CDR1 SGHAT, CDR2 FQNNGV. This CDR3 has 18 amino acids. Trimming took 3 bases from V and 1 from J; bases not matched to a gene: 7. In DNA, the CDR3 is TGTGCCAGCAGCTTCCGGCCCGGGACAGGGTCTGGGGCCAACGTCCTGACTTTC. Its protein is CASSFRPGTGSGANVLTF.

The V and J genes are TRBV4-1 and TRBJ2-1, with 9 bases matching TRBD2. V was clipped by 3 bases and J by 5 bases; unmatched bases: 8. In germline, CDR1 is MGHRA, CDR2 YSYEKL. CDR3 size: 16 residues. The CDR3 here is CASSHSSGRINNEQFF. Here the CDR3 DNA reads TGCGCCAGCAGCCATTCCAGCGGGAGGATAAACAATGAGCAGTTCTTC.

This clone appeared a single time. The chain couples TRBV2 to TRBJ2-5, with 10 bases aligning to TRBD1. The J segment lost 0 bases and the V segment lost 8 bases, leaving 6 bases of the junction unmatched. Germline V gene lookup returns CDR1 SNHLY and CDR2 FYNNEI. The CDR3 sequence is 15 residues long. The CDR3 here is CASGRDRGNQETQYF. In DNA form, the CDR3 reads TGTGCCAGCGGCCGGGACAGGGGAAACCAAGAGACCCAGTACTTC.

CDR3 amino acids: CASSVDGNSNQPQHF. The CDR3 DNA sequence: TGTGCCAGCAGCGTAGACGGAAATAGCAATCAGCCCCAGCATTTT. V and J are TRBV9 and TRBJ1-5, with no clear D. CDR3 size: 15 residues. CDR1 is SGDLS, CDR2 YYNGEE, per germline. Trimming took 0 bases from V and 0 from J, leaving 7 bases between them. The full variable domain, in which reference TRBV9 and TRBJ1-5 provide the parts outside the CDR3, is DSGVTQTPKHLITATGQRVTLRCSPRSGDLSVYWYQQSLDQGLQFLIQYYNGEERAKGNILERFSAQQFPDLHSELNLSSLELGDSALYFCASSVDGNSNQPQHFGDGTRLSIL.

This sequence joins TRBV2 and TRBJ1-5; D not certain. V lost 3 bases and J 4 bases, leaving 7 bases between the germline ends. The length of the CDR3 is 13 residues. Germline CDR1 SNHLY, CDR2 FYNNEI. The chain's CDR3 is CASSDTENQPQHF. Written as DNA, the CDR3 is TGTGCCAGCAGTGACACCGAGAATCAGCCCCAGCATTTT.

The chain couples TRBV6-5 to TRBJ2-5; 8 bases line up with TRBD2. The DNA matches TRBJ2-7 better at its end, which makes the J call doubtful. The CDR3 has 13 amino acids. Germline V CDR1 and CDR2: MNHEY, SVGAGI. In DNA form, the CDR3 reads TGTGCCAGCAGCCGCGGGAGGACCTACGAGCAGTACTTC. This codes for CASSRGRTYEQYF.

V and J are TRBV6-5 and TRBJ1-6, with D possibly being TRBD1 (5 bases). V was trimmed by 5 bases and J by 6 bases, leaving 14 bases between them. This CDR3 is built from 15 residues. The germline V gene has CDR1 MNHEY and CDR2 SVGAGI. CDR3 DNA: TGTGCCAGCAGTCGGGACGGACCTTTTAATTCACCCCTCCACTTT. Its protein product is CASSRDGPFNSPLHF.

The chain's CDR3 is CASSDHRPGQGRKLFF. DNA of the CDR3: TGTGCCAGTAGTGACCACCGACCGGGACAGGGCAGGAAACTGTTTTTT. The V gene is TRBV19, the J gene TRBJ1-4; 9 bases are shared with TRBD1. The CDR3 contains 16 residues. J was trimmed by 11 bases and V by 5 bases; bases with no gene match: 15. Per germline, CDR1 LNHDA and CDR2 SQIVND (reference sequence).

The genes are TRBV7-2 and TRBJ2-2, with 10 bases fitting TRBD2. The CDR3 is 18 residues long. The V gene's germline CDR1 is SGHTA and CDR2 FQGNSA. The trim removed 1 base at V and 0 bases at J, leaving 5 bases unmatched. The CDR3 nucleotides read TGTGCCAGCAGCTTAGTCGGTAGCGGGAGGACGAACACCGGGGAGCTGTTTTTT. Protein sequence: CASSLVGSGRTNTGELFF.

J is TRBJ2-2 and V is TRBV6-1; possibly TRBD2 for D (6 bases). The V gene's germline CDR1 is MNHNS and CDR2 SASEGT. The CDR3 length is 15 residues. V lost 4 bases to trimming and J lost 5 bases, with 14 bases between them. The CDR3 DNA follows: TGTGCCAGCAGTGTGATGGACTATCCAACCGGGGAGCTGTTTTTT. This gives the protein CASSVMDYPTGELFF.

The chain has TRBV5-4 and TRBJ1-4; 8 bases fit TRBD1. The V gene end was trimmed by 3 bases and the J gene end by 0 bases; junction bases not matched to a gene: 4. Germline CDR1 is SGHNT and CDR2 is YYREEE (reference sequence). This CDR3 comprises 16 residues. The CDR3 region is CASSSGGPATNEKLFF. The CDR3 nucleotides are TGTGCCAGCAGCTCAGGGGGCCCCGCAACTAATGAAAAACTGTTTTTT.

The chain recombines TRBV9 with TRBJ2-3, with D possibly TRBD1 on 6 matching bases. The germline CDR1 and CDR2 sequences are SGDLS and YYNGEE. The CDR3 runs 15 residues. Trimming took 3 bases from V and 0 from J, leaving 11 bases between them. The CDR3, as DNA: TGTGCCAGCAGCGCACAGGACAGAAGCACAGATACGCAGTATTTT. Translated, it gives CASSAQDRSTDTQYF.

The rearrangement links TRBV2 to TRBJ2-7; D is undetermined. The V end was cut by 0 bases, the J end by 0 bases, with 9 bases between. The CDR3 loop spans 15 amino acids. Germline CDR1 is SNHLY and CDR2 is FYNNEI. CDR3 in amino acids: CASSEAQPPSYEQYF. The CDR3 region has the DNA TGTGCCAGCAGTGAAGCGCAGCCCCCCTCCTACGAGCAGTACTTC.

In DNA, the CDR3 is TGTGCCAGCAGCTTACTGGGAAGGGGGGGGTACGAGCAGTACTTC. Translating gives CASSLLGRGGYEQYF. The chain employs TRBV13 and TRBJ2-5; D perhaps matches TRBD2 (7 bases). The DNA end is more similar to TRBJ2-7, so the J call may be wrong. CDR1 PRHDT and CDR2 FYEKMQ come from the germline V gene (reference sequence). CDR3 length equals 15 residues.

The chain recombines TRBV5-1 with TRBJ2-7; no reliable D call. There are 12 residues in the CDR3. Per germline, CDR1 SGHRS and CDR2 YFSETQ. Trimming left V 5 bases short and J 7 bases short, with 13 bases between. The CDR3 sequence: CASRPGVGEQYF. The CDR3 bases are TGCGCCAGCAGACCTGGCGTGGGAGAGCAGTACTTC.

The rearrangement links TRBV14 to TRBJ2-1, with 11 bases matching TRBD2. This CDR3 contains 13 residues. The germline gives CDR1 SGHDN, CDR2 FVKESK. The junction had 5 bases not matched to a gene; V was cut back by 0 bases and J by 16 bases. In DNA, the CDR3 is TGTGCCAGCAGCCAAGACTTTAGCGGGAGGGTTTTCTTC. Translation gives CASSQDFSGRVFF.

This clone was detected only a few times. V gene TRBV28 combines with J gene TRBJ1-2; D gene uncertain. The V end was cut by 3 bases, the J end by 3 bases, with 8 bases between. The CDR3 length is 13 residues. CDR1 and CDR2 (germline): MDHEN, SYDVKM. The CDR3 reads CASSLGRYYGYTF. In nucleotides, the CDR3 is TGTGCCAGCAGTTTGGGCAGGTACTATGGCTACACCTTC.

The chain has TRBV28 and TRBJ2-1; possible D gene TRBD1, 5 bases. Germline V gives CDR1 MDHEN, CDR2 SYDVKM. This CDR3 has 16 amino acids. V lost 6 bases, J lost 5 bases, and 20 bases lay in between. The chain's CDR3 is CASSPSTGVGDNEQFF. The CDR3 bases are TGTGCCAGCAGCCCCAGCACAGGTGTAGGAGACAATGAGCAGTTCTTC.

The chain couples TRBV7-8 to TRBJ1-3; D is possibly TRBD1 (6 bases). Germline CDR1 SGHVS, CDR2 FQNEAQ. This CDR3 has 13 amino acids. The V and J ends lost 6 bases and 3 bases respectively, with 9 bases between them. CDR3 DNA sequence: TGTGCCAGCAGACACAGGGTTGGAAACACCATATATTTT. Its translation: CASRHRVGNTIYF.

The chain is built from TRBV6-4 and TRBJ2-1; 16 bases match TRBD2. Unmatched junction bases numbered 13, after V lost 5 bases and J lost 6 bases. The length of the CDR3 is 19 residues. From germline, CDR1 is MRHNA and CDR2 SNTAGT. CDR3 DNA: TGTGCCAGCAGTTGTCCGGGACTAGCGGGAGGGAGAACTAGCAATGAGCAGTTCTTC. Its translation is CASSCPGLAGGRTSNEQFF.

V usage is TRBV4-2 and J usage is TRBJ2-3, with 9 bases identical to TRBD2. V was clipped by 0 bases and J by 4 bases; unmatched bases: 8. There are 17 residues in the CDR3. The germline V gene has CDR1 LGHNA and CDR2 YNFKEQ. CDR3 region: CASSQDRAGGQSDTQYF. The CDR3 nucleotides read TGTGCCAGCAGCCAAGATAGGGCGGGAGGGCAATCAGATACGCAGTATTTT.

V gene TRBV5-1 combines with J gene TRBJ2-7; unclear D gene. Trimming pared 3 bases from V and 0 bases from J, leaving 19 bases between. This CDR3 contains 17 residues. In germline, CDR1 is SGHRS, CDR2 YFSETQ. CDR3 coding DNA: TGCGCCAGCAGCTCGGAACCTCAGCGTCGTAGCTCCTACGAGCAGTACTTC. Protein: CASSSEPQRRSSYEQYF.

This chain joins TRBV9 and TRBJ2-1; D remains ambiguous. The CDR3 covers 15 residues. From germline, CDR1 is SGDLS and CDR2 YYNGEE. Trimming took 1 base from V and 0 from J, leaving 8 bases between them. CDR3 DNA sequence: TGTGCCAGCAGCGTAATGATGGACTCCTACAATGAGCAGTTCTTC. Its protein product is CASSVMMDSYNEQFF.

This clone was detected a few times. This rearrangement joins TRBV5-6 to TRBJ2-7; D is undetermined. The germline V gene has CDR1 SGHDT and CDR2 YYEEEE. The CDR3 runs 17 residues. Trimming took 4 bases from V and 3 from J, leaving 23 bases between them. In nucleotides, the CDR3 is TGTGCCAGCAGCCCACTGCCCAGCACCCGGCAAATCTACGAGCAGTACTTC. Protein: CASSPLPSTRQIYEQYF.

This clone was seen only a few times. This chain uses TRBV11-2 with TRBJ2-6, with 8 bases lining up with TRBD1. The germline V gene has CDR1 SGHAT and CDR2 FQNNGV. With V trimmed by 5 bases and J by 0 bases, 6 bases remained unmatched. The CDR3 has 17 residues. The CDR3 DNA reads as TGTGCCAGCAGCCCCCAAACAGGGGGCTCTGGGGCCAACGTCCTGACTTTC. This gives the protein CASSPQTGGSGANVLTF.

The rearrangement uses TRBV28 and TRBJ2-5, with TRBD1 matching over 10 bases. Germline CDR1 is MDHEN and CDR2 is SYDVKM. The CDR3 spans 17 residues. J lost 0 bases, V lost 5 bases, and 9 bases had no gene match. Written as DNA, the CDR3 is TGTGCCAGCAGTGGGACAGGGGTTGGGGTGTACCAAGAGACCCAGTACTTC. Its protein is CASSGTGVGVYQETQYF.

The chain combines TRBV7-2 with TRBJ2-1, with TRBD2 identical over 7 bases. Germline values: CDR1 SGHTA, CDR2 FQGNSA. CDR3 length equals 15 residues. V shed 2 bases, J shed 6 bases, and the junction held 7 bases outside the gene matches. The CDR3 coding sequence is TGTGCCAGCAGCTTATGGGGGAGGGAGGTCAATGAGCAGTTCTTC. Its translation is CASSLWGREVNEQFF.

The chain employs TRBV5-1 and TRBJ2-7; D could derive from TRBD1 or TRBD2 (5 bases each). The CDR3 has 14 residues. Germline loops: CDR1 SGHRS, CDR2 YFSETQ. V was cut by 0 bases and J by 6 bases, with 13 bases left in between. The CDR3 reads CASSLAGREFEQYF. The DNA for the CDR3 is TGCGCCAGCAGCTTGGCGGGCAGGGAGTTCGAGCAGTACTTC. The entire variable domain, with the rest obtained from reference TRBV5-1 and TRBJ2-7, is as follows: KAGVTQTPRYLIKTRGQQVTLSCSPISGHRSVSWYQQTPGQGLQFLFEYFSETQRNKGNFPGRFSGRQFSNSRSEMNVSTLELGDSALYLCASSLAGREFEQYFGPGTRLTVT.